Shown below are 10 T cell receptor beta chains from a single sample sequenced in a study of CD8 T cells in Susac syndrome. Reverse transcription of about 0.5 to 1 ug RNA was carried out with random hexamers. TCRdb reanalysed the immunoSEQ multiplex PCR reads using MiXCR and keeps one entry per CDR3 protein. In the table there are 180,000 or so distinct CDR3 sequences, 95% of which are singletons. The sequenced material came from CD4+ T cells from PBMCs. All receptors come from a human donor in good health.

The V and J genes are TRBV25-1 and TRBJ1-2; 9 bases are a match to TRBD1. Trimming cost V 3 bases and J 1 base; bases outside gene matches: 6. CDR1 and CDR2 (germline): MGHDK, SYGVNS. CDR3 size: 16 residues. CDR3 nucleotide sequence: TGTGCCAGCAGTGATCCGAGGACAGGGGTTAACTATGGCTACACCTTC. It yields the protein CASSDPRTGVNYGYTF.

The genes are TRBV27 and TRBJ1-1, with D maybe TRBD1 (5 bases). This CDR3 contains 14 residues. V lost 8 bases and J 0 bases, leaving 13 bases between the germline ends. Germline-derived CDR1 and CDR2 are MNHEY and SMNVEV (reference sequence). The CDR3 loop reads CASGDRGLNTEAFF. In DNA, the CDR3 is TGTGCCAGCGGTGATCGGGGGTTGAACACTGAAGCTTTCTTT.

V usage is TRBV7-2 and J usage is TRBJ2-1; TRBD2 is a possible D gene (6 bases). V was pared by 1 base and J by 6 bases, with 7 bases between. This CDR3 spans 13 amino acids. The germline CDR1 and CDR2 sequences are SGHTA and FQGNSA. CDR3 region: CASSLGDFNEQFF. The CDR3 DNA is TGTGCCAGCAGCTTAGGGGACTTCAATGAGCAGTTCTTC.

This chain connects TRBV24-1 to TRBJ2-1, with 8 bases aligning to TRBD2. CDR1 is KGHDR, CDR2 SFDVKD, per germline. V trimming: 3 bases; J trimming: 9 bases; junction bases outside the gene matches: 6. This CDR3 is built from 14 residues. In DNA, the CDR3 is TGTGCCACCAGTGATCCACGGGGGGGCAGTGAGCAGTTCTTC. Encoded protein: CATSDPRGGSEQFF.

The chain uses TRBV6-1 and TRBJ2-7, with D possibly TRBD2 on 5 matching bases. V was trimmed by 5 bases and J by 2 bases, leaving 13 bases between them. Germline CDR1 reads MNHNS; CDR2 reads SASEGT. The CDR3 is made up of 14 amino acids. Written as DNA, the CDR3 is TGTGCCAGCAGTCGGGCCCTGGGAGCCTACGAGCAGTACTTC. This translates into CASSRALGAYEQYF.

The chain has TRBV7-9 and TRBJ2-3; D not certain. This CDR3 spans 17 amino acids. V lost 3 bases and J lost 1, with 17 bases in between. Germline lookup yields CDR1 SEHNR and CDR2 FQNEAQ (reference sequence). CDR3 sequence: CASSFRAESRGTDTQYF. For the CDR3, the DNA is TGTGCCAGCAGCTTTCGGGCCGAGTCTAGGGGCACAGATACGCAGTATTTT.

The V gene is TRBV5-6, the J gene TRBJ1-2; D unclear. Germline V CDR1 and CDR2: SGHDT, YYEEEE. The CDR3 is 18 amino acids. The V end lost 3 bases, the J end lost 4 bases, and 25 bases lay between the germline ends. Here the CDR3 reads CASSSPGWLRPAVYGYTF. CDR3 DNA: TGTGCCAGCAGCTCGCCGGGATGGCTCCGACCTGCCGTCTATGGCTACACCTTC.

This sequence joins TRBV20-1 and TRBJ1-2; 7 bases are shared with TRBD1. Germline V gene sequence: CDR1 DFQATT, CDR2 SNEGSKA (reference sequence). This CDR3 comprises 12 residues. The J segment lost 4 bases and the V segment lost 6 bases, leaving 5 bases of the junction unmatched. The CDR3 sequence is CSAQGQTYGYTF. DNA of the CDR3: TGCAGTGCCCAGGGACAGACCTATGGCTACACCTTC.

The CDR3 sequence is CASSSPSRGNTEAFF. The CDR3 nucleotides are TGTGCCAGCAGCTCGCCGTCCCGGGGGAACACTGAAGCTTTCTTT. The chain employs TRBV12-3 or TRBV12-4 and TRBJ1-1, with D unresolved. The V gene lost 6 bases and the J gene lost 1 base, with 15 bases spanning the gap. This CDR3 is 15 amino acids long.

The gene calls are TRBV15 and TRBJ1-5; 10 nucleotides match TRBD1. Germline CDR1 reads LNHNV; CDR2 reads YYDKDF (reference sequence). The CDR3 consists of 16 residues. Unmatched junction bases numbered 5, after V lost 0 bases and J lost 6 bases. The CDR3 nucleotides read TGTGCCACCAGCAGAGATCTTGGACAGGGGGGTCAGCCCCAGCATTTT. Its translation: CATSRDLGQGGQPQHF.